This T cell receptor (beta chain) was recorded in a study of blood T cell repertoires in COVID-19. Study as a whole: Some COVID-19 samples were acute and others convalescent; all came from the United States, Italy and Spain.

Per the germline V gene, CDR1 is LNHDA and CDR2 is SQIVND (reference sequence). This CDR3 has 19 residues. After removal of 3 bases from V and 3 bases from J, the junction contained 10 bases not matched to a gene. Assay used: immunoSEQ multiplex PCR; TCRdb lists only in-frame clones, some missing. The table has fewer than 350,000 clones, 85% seen once. The rearrangement joins TRBV19 to TRBJ2-3; 15 bases fit TRBD2. The sequenced sample was PBMCs or T cells enriched from blood (not recorded which). The TCR originated in a woman aged 45-59 years who had recovered from COVID-19. The CDR3 sequence is CASSIRAGLAGGQTDTQYF. In nucleotides, the CDR3 is TGTGCCAGTAGTATTCGCGCCGGACTAGCGGGGGGGCAAACAGATACGCAGTATTTT. Full variable domain (rest looked up from reference TRBV19 and TRBJ2-3): DGGITQSPKYLFRKEGQNVTLSCEQNLNHDAMYWYRQDPGQGLRLIYYSQIVNDFQKGDIAEGYSVSREKKESFPLTVTSAQKNPTAFYLCASSIRAGLAGGQTDTQYFGPGTRLTVL.